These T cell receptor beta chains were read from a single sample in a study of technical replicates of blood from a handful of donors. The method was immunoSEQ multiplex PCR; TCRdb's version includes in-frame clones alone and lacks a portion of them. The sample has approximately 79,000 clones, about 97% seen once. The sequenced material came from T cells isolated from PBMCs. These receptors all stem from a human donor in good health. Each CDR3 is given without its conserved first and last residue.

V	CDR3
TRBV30	AWIDDRENTEAF
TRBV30	AWRLQGAGELF
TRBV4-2	ASSQDVAGMQY
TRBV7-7	ASSLAGQGSDSANYGYT
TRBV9	ASSGPGYEQY
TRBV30	AWSLAGVRTDTQY
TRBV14	ASSQAGRNYNEQF
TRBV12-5	ASGTGGTSGNMKDTQY
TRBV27	ASSSRDRSSYEQY
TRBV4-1	ASSPIASNEQF
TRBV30	AWNPASGWLRETQY
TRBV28	ASSTTGGGDEQF
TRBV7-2	ASRRYQGSYEQY
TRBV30	AWRSSGNTIY
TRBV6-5	ASSSDYHYNEQF
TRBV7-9	ASSLYTNNEQF
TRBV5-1	ASSFDGSYEQY
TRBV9	ASSVQGLAGETQY
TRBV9	ASSAGVGGYEQY
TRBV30	AWAAGTNEKLF
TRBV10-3	AAHRDNSNYGYT
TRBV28	ASSLSLGTSGEQY
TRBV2	ASRSGTGVGEQY
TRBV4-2	ASSQGLESVQY
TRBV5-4	ASKQATHYGYT
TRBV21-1	ATNSGNLAKNIQY
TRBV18	ASSPGLAEQETQY
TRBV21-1	ASTPGHTYEQY